Below are 2 T cell receptor beta chains sequenced from a single sample in a study of MAIT cells during Salmonella Paratyphi A infection. Time point meaning: healthy control second sampling, 21 days after first. Valpha7.2+ CD161+ T cells were sorted by flow cytometry as MAIT cells. TCRdb redid the calling of the 5' RACE reads with MiXCR, one entry per CDR3 protein. The table records about 310 distinct CDR3 sequences, 37% of them present only once. Sequenced: MAIT cells from PBMCs. Receptors were obtained from an adult in good health.

The V gene is TRBV4-3, the J gene TRBJ2-6, with D tentatively TRBD1 or TRBD2 (5 bases each). V was pared by 0 bases and J by 1 base, with 10 bases between. The CDR3 consists of 17 residues. Germline CDR1 LGHNA, CDR2 YSLEER. CDR3 bases: TGCGCCAGCAGCCAAGAGGGTGGGGGATCTGGGGCCAACGTCCTGACTTTC. Translation gives CASSQEGGGSGANVLTF.

The chain uses TRBV6-4 and TRBJ2-2; D is ambiguous. The length of the CDR3 is 14 residues. Per germline, CDR1 MRHNA and CDR2 SNTAGT. Trimming took 0 bases from V and 2 from J, leaving 4 bases between them. Here the CDR3 reads CASSDSDNTGELFF. CDR3 nucleotides: TGTGCCAGCAGTGACTCGGACAACACCGGGGAGCTGTTTTTT.